This TCR beta chain was recovered during a study of T cells in Graves' hyperthyroidism and ophthalmopathy. Study results and limitations: The blood repertoire included most of the expanded thyroid clonotypes above 0.001.

Template material for amplifying TCR beta CDR3 regions consisted of RNA transcripts. The TCR CDR3 was amplified in a first-round RT-PCR using the HTBI primer set. TCRdb re-derived calls from the multiplex PCR reads in MiXCR, one entry per CDR3 protein. The data hold around 600,000 distinct CDR3 sequences, with 12% to 15% observed a single time. This clonotype was counted only a few times. The antigen is not known. A NOSPECS grade of at least 4, a Clinical Activity Score of at least 3 and duration under 3 months were recorded in ophthalmopathy patients. Clinicians diagnosed patients from clinical symptoms, serum thyroxine and TRAb, thyroid ultrasound and orbital computed tomography. Input material: blood. This TCR was sampled from a woman aged 18-29 years with Graves' ophthalmopathy.

In DNA, the CDR3 is TGTGCCAGCAGTGAAACCCCTCATTACGAGCAGTACTTC. Translating it yields CASSETPHYEQYF. The chain recombines TRBV6-1 with TRBJ2-7; D unresolved. Trimming cost V 2 bases and J 4 bases, with 9 bases left between them. This CDR3 has 13 residues. The germline V gene encodes CDR1 MNHNS and CDR2 SASEGT.